One sample yielded the 5 T cell receptor beta chains listed below, sequenced in a study of human T cells and chemical hapten exposure. Time point reported: patch test 3, about 24 weeks after DPC sensitization. Noted treatment: therapeutic diphenylcyclopropenone sensitization with weekly scalp DPC. Each CDR3 protein gets one entry after TCRdb re-called the RACE reads with MiXCR. The profile shows more than 100,000 distinct CDR3 sequences, over 9% of them singletons. This material consisted of whole blood, taken in connection with sensitization to the hapten diphenylcyclopropenone (DPC). These receptor sequences come from a woman aged 50 to 60 with alopecia areata. Some clones in this sample may be carry-over from other donors' samples.

The V and J genes are TRBV5-1 and TRBJ2-3, with 7 positions matching TRBD1. Germline V gene lookup returns CDR1 SGHRS and CDR2 YFSETQ. J lost 0 bases, V lost 4 bases, and 11 bases had no gene match. The CDR3 consists of 17 residues. Here the CDR3 reads CASSRTGSPTSTDTQYF. CDR3 nucleotides: TGCGCCAGCAGCCGGACAGGTTCCCCGACTAGCACAGATACGCAGTATTTT.

On this clonotype itself: A read error may explain this, as a much larger clone is one base away. The V call is TRBV20-1, the J call TRBJ2-6; D remains ambiguous. Trimming stripped 4 bases from V and 0 bases from J, with 13 bases between. This CDR3 is 16 amino acids long. The germline V gene has CDR1 DFQATT and CDR2 SNEGSKA (reference sequence). CDR3 residues: CSAKTVGDSGANVLTF. CDR3 coding DNA: TGCAGTGCTAAAACGGTTGGGGACTCTGGGGCCAACGTCCTGACTTTC.

The J gene is TRBJ1-1, the V gene TRBV12-3 or TRBV12-4; a possible D gene is TRBD1 (6 bases). This CDR3 is built from 14 residues. V was pared by 8 bases and J by 6 bases, with 19 bases between. The CDR3 reads CASGSRGKGAEAFF. The CDR3 DNA is TGTGCCAGCGGATCCAGGGGAAAGGGAGCTGAAGCTTTCTTT.

This clonotype was seen many times. The rearrangement joins TRBV6-4 to TRBJ2-3; D is possibly TRBD1 or TRBD2 (5 bases each). The ends were cut back, 9 bases at V and 1 base at J, with 14 bases in the middle. The length of the CDR3 is 14 residues. CDR1 MRHNA and CDR2 SNTAGT come from the germline V gene. The CDR3 nucleotides are TGTGCCAGTTCAAACGTGGGGGGCACAGATACGCAGTATTTT. Protein: CASSNVGGTDTQYF.

This clonotype showed up just a few times. V is TRBV6-5 and J is TRBJ1-1; possible D gene TRBD1, 5 bases. V was clipped by 2 bases and J by 0 bases, with 7 bases between them. This CDR3 region has 14 residues. Germline V lookup: CDR1 MNHEY, CDR2 SVGAGI. The CDR3 sequence is CASSYGTMNTEAFF. The CDR3 bases are TGTGCCAGCAGTTACGGGACCATGAACACTGAAGCTTTCTTT.